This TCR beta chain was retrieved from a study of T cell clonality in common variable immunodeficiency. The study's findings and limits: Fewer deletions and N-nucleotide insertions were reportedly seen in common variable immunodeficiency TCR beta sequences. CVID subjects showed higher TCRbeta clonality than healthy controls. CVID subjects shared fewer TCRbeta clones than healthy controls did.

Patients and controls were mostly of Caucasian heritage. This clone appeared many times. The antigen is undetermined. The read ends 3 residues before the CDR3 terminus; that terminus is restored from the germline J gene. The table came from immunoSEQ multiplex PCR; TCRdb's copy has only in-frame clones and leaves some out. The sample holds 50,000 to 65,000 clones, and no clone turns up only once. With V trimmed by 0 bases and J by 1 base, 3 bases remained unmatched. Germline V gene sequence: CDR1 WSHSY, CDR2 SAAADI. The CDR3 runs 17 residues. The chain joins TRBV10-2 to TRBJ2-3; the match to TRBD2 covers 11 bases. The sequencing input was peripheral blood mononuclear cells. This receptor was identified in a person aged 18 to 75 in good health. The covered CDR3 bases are TGCGCCAGCAGTGAGTCGGGACTAGCGGCGCGCACAGATACG. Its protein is CASSESGLAARTDT. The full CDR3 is CASSESGLAARTDTQYF.